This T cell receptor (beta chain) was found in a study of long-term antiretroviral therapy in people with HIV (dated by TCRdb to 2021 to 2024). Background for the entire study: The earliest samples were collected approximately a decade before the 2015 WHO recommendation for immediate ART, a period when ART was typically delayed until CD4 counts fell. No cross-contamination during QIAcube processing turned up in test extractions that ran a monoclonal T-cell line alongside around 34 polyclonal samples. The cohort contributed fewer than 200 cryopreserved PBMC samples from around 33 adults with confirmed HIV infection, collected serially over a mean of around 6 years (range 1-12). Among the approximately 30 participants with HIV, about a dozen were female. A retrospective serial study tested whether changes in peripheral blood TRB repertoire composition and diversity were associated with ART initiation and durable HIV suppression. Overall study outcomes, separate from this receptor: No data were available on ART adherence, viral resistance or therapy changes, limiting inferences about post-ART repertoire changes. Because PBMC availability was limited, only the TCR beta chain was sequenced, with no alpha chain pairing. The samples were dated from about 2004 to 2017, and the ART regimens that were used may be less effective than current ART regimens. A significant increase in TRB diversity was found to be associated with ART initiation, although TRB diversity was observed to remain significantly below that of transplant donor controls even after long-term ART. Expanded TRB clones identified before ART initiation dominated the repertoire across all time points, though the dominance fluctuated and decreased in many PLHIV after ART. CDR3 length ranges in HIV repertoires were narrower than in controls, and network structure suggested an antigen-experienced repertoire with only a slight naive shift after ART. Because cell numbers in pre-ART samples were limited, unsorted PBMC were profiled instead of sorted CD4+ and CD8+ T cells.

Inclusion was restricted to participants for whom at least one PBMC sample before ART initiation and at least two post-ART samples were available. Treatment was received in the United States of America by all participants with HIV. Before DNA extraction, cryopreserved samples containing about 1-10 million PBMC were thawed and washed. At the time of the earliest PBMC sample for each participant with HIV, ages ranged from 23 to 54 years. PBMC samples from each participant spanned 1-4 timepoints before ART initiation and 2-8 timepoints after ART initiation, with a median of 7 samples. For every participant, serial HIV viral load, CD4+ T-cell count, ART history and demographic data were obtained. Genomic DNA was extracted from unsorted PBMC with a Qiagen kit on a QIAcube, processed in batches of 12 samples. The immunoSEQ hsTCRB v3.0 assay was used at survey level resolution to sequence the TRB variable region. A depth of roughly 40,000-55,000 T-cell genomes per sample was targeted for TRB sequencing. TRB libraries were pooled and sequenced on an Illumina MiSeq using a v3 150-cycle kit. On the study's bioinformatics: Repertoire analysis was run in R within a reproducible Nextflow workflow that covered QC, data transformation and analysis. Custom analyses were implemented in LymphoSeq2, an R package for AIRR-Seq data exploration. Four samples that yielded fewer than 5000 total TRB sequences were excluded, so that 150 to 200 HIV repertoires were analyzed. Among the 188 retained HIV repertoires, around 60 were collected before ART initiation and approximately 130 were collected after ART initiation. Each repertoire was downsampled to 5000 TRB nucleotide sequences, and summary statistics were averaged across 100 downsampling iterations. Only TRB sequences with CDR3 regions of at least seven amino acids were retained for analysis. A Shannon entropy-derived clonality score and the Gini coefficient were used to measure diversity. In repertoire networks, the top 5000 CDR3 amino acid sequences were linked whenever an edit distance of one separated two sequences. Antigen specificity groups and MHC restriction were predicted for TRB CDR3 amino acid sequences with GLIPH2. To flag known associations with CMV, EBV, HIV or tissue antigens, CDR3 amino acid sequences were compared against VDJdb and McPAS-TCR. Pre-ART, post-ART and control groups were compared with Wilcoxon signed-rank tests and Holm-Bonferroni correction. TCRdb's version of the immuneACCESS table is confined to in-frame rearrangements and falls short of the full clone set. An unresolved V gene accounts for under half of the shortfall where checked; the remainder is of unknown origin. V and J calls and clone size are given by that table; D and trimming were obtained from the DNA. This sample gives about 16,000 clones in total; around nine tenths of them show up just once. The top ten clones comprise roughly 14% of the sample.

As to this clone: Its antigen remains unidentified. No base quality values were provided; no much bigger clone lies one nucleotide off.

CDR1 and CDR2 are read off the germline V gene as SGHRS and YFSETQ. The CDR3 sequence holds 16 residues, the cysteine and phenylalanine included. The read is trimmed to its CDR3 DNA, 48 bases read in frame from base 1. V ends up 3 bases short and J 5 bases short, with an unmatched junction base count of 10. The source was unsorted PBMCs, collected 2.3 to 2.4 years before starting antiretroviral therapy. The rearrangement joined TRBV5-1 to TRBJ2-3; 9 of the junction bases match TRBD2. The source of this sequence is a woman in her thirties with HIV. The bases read TGCGCCAGCAGCTGGATGGGCGGGGGGGCCCAAGATACGCAGTATTTT. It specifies CASSWMGGGAQDTQYF.